This paragraph reports one T cell receptor beta chain. This record belongs to a study of cytomegalovirus exposure and HLA in healthy donors. V lost 4 bases, J lost 6 bases, and 4 bases stayed unmatched. This CDR3 spans 15 amino acids. Germline V gene data show CDR1 as MNHEY and CDR2 as SMNVEV (reference sequence). Amplification used 60 Vbeta primers and 13 Jbeta primers. The table came from immunoSEQ multiplex PCR; TCRdb's copy has only in-frame clones and leaves some out. The table records 95,000 to 100,000 clones, 76% of them present only once. Sequencing was performed on PBMCs. V usage is TRBV27 and J usage is TRBJ1-5; 12 nucleotides line up with TRBD1. The clonotype was recovered from a man aged 40-49 years in good health and CMV-seronegative. CDR3 residues: CASSSRDRGLQPQHF. CDR3 coding DNA: TGTGCCAGCAGTTCACGGGACAGGGGGCTTCAGCCCCAGCATTTT.